These T cell receptor beta chains were read from a single sample in a study of shared clonotypes between healthy human individuals. TCRdb's table, derived via immunoSEQ multiplex PCR, lists solely in-frame clones and lacks some. The table shows roughly 1,800,000 clones, with about 95% occurring only once. Source material: naive CD8+ T cells sorted from blood. These receptors originate from a young man in good health. CDR3s include the opening cysteine and the closing phenylalanine or tryptophan. A D gene is named only where the DNA matches it firmly. The size entry is marked missing in some rows and otherwise reads once, few, many or a size class.

D gene: TRBD1; J gene: TRBJ1-1; clone size: NA; V gene: TRBV19; CDR3 protein: CASSILGTGGNTEAFF; CDR3 DNA: TGTGCCAGTAGTATCCTCGGGACAGGGGGAAACACTGAAGCTTTCTTT
D gene: NA; J gene: TRBJ1-1; clone size: NA; V gene: TRBV11-2; CDR3 protein: CASSRPGEAFF; CDR3 DNA: TGTGCCAGCAGCCGGCCCGGTGAAGCTTTCTTT
D gene: NA; J gene: TRBJ1-3; clone size: NA; V gene: TRBV5-4; CDR3 protein: CASSLGLAPGNTIYF; CDR3 DNA: TGTGCCAGCAGCTTGGGCTTAGCCCCCGGAAACACCATATATTTT
D gene: TRBD1; J gene: TRBJ2-7; clone size: NA; V gene: TRBV4-3; CDR3 protein: CASSQDLGTGYEQYF; CDR3 DNA: TGCGCCAGCAGCCAAGACTTAGGGACAGGCTACGAGCAGTACTTC
D gene: NA; J gene: TRBJ2-7; clone size: once; V gene: TRBV6-5; CDR3 protein: CASSIAGSYEQYF; CDR3 DNA: TGTGCCAGTTCTATTGCGGGGTCCTACGAGCAGTACTTC
D gene: TRBD1; J gene: TRBJ2-7; clone size: NA; V gene: TRBV27; CDR3 protein: CATARDRDYEQYF; CDR3 DNA: TGTGCCACCGCCCGGGACAGGGACTACGAGCAGTACTTC
D gene: TRBD1; J gene: TRBJ2-7; clone size: NA; V gene: TRBV4-1; CDR3 protein: CASSQEGQGGYEQYF; CDR3 DNA: TGCGCCAGCAGCCAAGAGGGACAGGGGGGCTACGAGCAGTACTTC
D gene: TRBD2; J gene: TRBJ2-1; clone size: NA; V gene: TRBV6-5; CDR3 protein: CASSLGLAGSGEQFF; CDR3 DNA: TGTGCCAGCAGTCTGGGACTAGCGGGATCGGGTGAGCAGTTCTTC
D gene: NA; J gene: TRBJ2-7; clone size: NA; V gene: TRBV7-9; CDR3 protein: CASSLLIGEQYF; CDR3 DNA: TGTGCCAGCAGCTTACTCATCGGCGAGCAGTACTTC
D gene: NA; J gene: TRBJ2-7; clone size: NA; V gene: TRBV29-1; CDR3 protein: CSVSPTNTYEQYF; CDR3 DNA: TGCAGCGTTTCACCGACCAATACCTACGAGCAGTACTTC
D gene: NA; J gene: TRBJ2-3; clone size: once; V gene: TRBV6-5; CDR3 protein: CASKRTGSPDTQYF; CDR3 DNA: TGTGCCAGCAAACGTACAGGGTCCCCAGATACGCAGTATTTT
D gene: NA; J gene: TRBJ2-2; clone size: NA; V gene: TRBV10-1; CDR3 protein: CASSVAGDTGELFF; CDR3 DNA: TGCGCCAGCAGTGTAGCAGGGGACACCGGGGAGCTGTTTTTT
D gene: TRBD2; J gene: TRBJ2-1; clone size: once; V gene: TRBV6-4; CDR3 protein: CASSDSALLAGTYNEQFF; CDR3 DNA: TGTGCCAGCAGTGACTCGGCTCTCCTAGCGGGGACTTACAATGAGCAGTTCTTC
D gene: NA; J gene: TRBJ2-1; clone size: NA; V gene: TRBV9; CDR3 protein: CASSVAAYNEQFF; CDR3 DNA: TGTGCCAGCAGCGTAGCCGCTTACAATGAGCAGTTCTTC
D gene: NA; J gene: TRBJ2-7; clone size: NA; V gene: TRBV7-9; CDR3 protein: CASSLAEMIQGGEQYF; CDR3 DNA: TGTGCCAGCAGCTTAGCCGAGATGATTCAGGGGGGAGAGCAGTACTTC
D gene: NA; J gene: TRBJ2-7; clone size: NA; V gene: TRBV5-1; CDR3 protein: CASSPNWDSVTYEQYF; CDR3 DNA: TGCGCCAGCAGCCCAAATTGGGATTCGGTTACCTACGAGCAGTACTTC
D gene: NA; J gene: TRBJ2-7; clone size: NA; V gene: TRBV7-9; CDR3 protein: CASSLEGDEQYF; CDR3 DNA: TGTGCCAGCAGCTTAGAAGGGGACGAGCAGTACTTC
D gene: TRBD1; J gene: TRBJ1-1; clone size: NA; V gene: TRBV19; CDR3 protein: CASSRRDSPPEAFF; CDR3 DNA: TGTGCCAGTAGTAGACGGGACAGTCCCCCCGAAGCTTTCTTT
D gene: NA; J gene: TRBJ2-5; clone size: NA; V gene: TRBV6-5; CDR3 protein: CASSYSSWSEQETQYF; CDR3 DNA: TGTGCCAGCAGTTACTCTTCGTGGTCGGAACAAGAGACCCAGTACTTC
D gene: NA; J gene: TRBJ2-2; clone size: NA; V gene: TRBV29-1; CDR3 protein: CSVEGQGRVGELFF; CDR3 DNA: TGCAGCGTTGAAGGGCAGGGACGGGTCGGGGAGCTGTTTTTT
D gene: NA; J gene: TRBJ2-7; clone size: few; V gene: TRBV27; CDR3 protein: CASSFGQAYEQYF; CDR3 DNA: TGTGCCAGCAGTTTTGGGCAGGCCTACGAGCAGTACTTC
D gene: TRBD2; J gene: TRBJ2-7; clone size: NA; V gene: TRBV5-4; CDR3 protein: CASSLAGAGYEQYF; CDR3 DNA: TGTGCCAGCAGTTTAGCGGGAGCGGGCTACGAGCAGTACTTC
D gene: NA; J gene: TRBJ2-6; clone size: NA; V gene: TRBV11-2; CDR3 protein: CASSPAQGTGANVLTF; CDR3 DNA: TGTGCCAGCAGCCCGGCACAGGGAACCGGGGCCAACGTCCTGACTTTC
D gene: NA; J gene: TRBJ1-5; clone size: NA; V gene: TRBV5-6; CDR3 protein: CASSFGTTGPQHF; CDR3 DNA: TGTGCCAGCAGCTTCGGGACGACGGGGCCCCAGCATTTT
D gene: NA; J gene: TRBJ1-1; clone size: NA; V gene: TRBV5-1; CDR3 protein: CASSLDRALNTEAFF; CDR3 DNA: TGCGCCAGCAGCTTGGACAGAGCTTTGAACACTGAAGCTTTCTTT
D gene: NA; J gene: TRBJ2-7; clone size: NA; V gene: TRBV7-2; CDR3 protein: CASSLGAGEAYEQYF; CDR3 DNA: TGTGCCAGCAGCTTAGGGGCAGGTGAAGCCTACGAGCAGTACTTC
D gene: TRBD1; J gene: TRBJ2-5; clone size: once; V gene: TRBV6-5; CDR3 protein: CASSRGTGLKETQYF; CDR3 DNA: TGTGCCAGCAGTAGAGGGACAGGGCTGAAAGAGACCCAGTACTTC
D gene: NA; J gene: TRBJ2-7; clone size: NA; V gene: TRBV4-1; CDR3 protein: CASSQEGVTYEQYF; CDR3 DNA: TGCGCCAGCAGCCAAGAGGGCGTCACCTACGAGCAGTACTTC
D gene: NA; J gene: TRBJ2-7; clone size: NA; V gene: TRBV11-2; CDR3 protein: CASSAGGYEQYF; CDR3 DNA: TGTGCCAGCAGCGCTGGGGGATACGAGCAGTACTTC
D gene: NA; J gene: TRBJ2-7; clone size: NA; V gene: TRBV11-2; CDR3 protein: CASSSRDRSYEQYF; CDR3 DNA: TGTGCCAGCAGCTCGCGGGACCGCTCCTACGAGCAGTACTTC
D gene: NA; J gene: TRBJ1-5; clone size: NA; V gene: TRBV27; CDR3 protein: CASSPRQALNQPQHF; CDR3 DNA: TGTGCCAGCAGTCCCAGACAGGCTCTCAATCAGCCCCAGCATTTT
D gene: TRBD2; J gene: TRBJ2-1; clone size: NA; V gene: TRBV5-1; CDR3 protein: CASSPLADLSYNEQFF; CDR3 DNA: TGCGCCAGCAGCCCCCTAGCGGACCTCTCCTACAATGAGCAGTTCTTC
D gene: TRBD2; J gene: TRBJ2-7; clone size: NA; V gene: TRBV9; CDR3 protein: CASSPGLAGTLGSYEQYF; CDR3 DNA: TGTGCCAGCAGCCCCGGACTAGCGGGGACACTAGGGTCCTACGAGCAGTACTTC
D gene: NA; J gene: TRBJ1-5; clone size: NA; V gene: TRBV28; CDR3 protein: CASAFWVANQPQHF; CDR3 DNA: TGTGCCAGCGCTTTCTGGGTCGCCAATCAGCCCCAGCATTTT
D gene: NA; J gene: TRBJ1-2; clone size: once; V gene: TRBV30; CDR3 protein: CAWSIDGTYGYTF; CDR3 DNA: TGTGCCTGGAGTATCGACGGGACCTATGGCTACACCTTC
D gene: NA; J gene: TRBJ2-2; clone size: once; V gene: TRBV4-1; CDR3 protein: CASSQDLFNTGELFF; CDR3 DNA: TGCGCCAGCAGCCAAGATCTATTTAACACCGGGGAGCTGTTTTTT
D gene: NA; J gene: TRBJ1-5; clone size: once; V gene: TRBV6-5; CDR3 protein: CASSTDSSRSAQHF; CDR3 DNA: TGTGCCAGCAGTACGGACAGCTCTCGCTCAGCCCAGCATTTT
D gene: NA; J gene: TRBJ2-3; clone size: NA; V gene: TRBV27; CDR3 protein: CASSLSSTDTQYF; CDR3 DNA: TGTGCCAGCAGTTTATCAAGCACAGATACGCAGTATTTT
D gene: NA; J gene: TRBJ1-6; clone size: NA; V gene: TRBV11-2; CDR3 protein: CASSPSGEILNSPLHF; CDR3 DNA: TGTGCCAGCAGCCCCAGTGGGGAAATACTTAATTCACCCCTCCACTTT
D gene: TRBD1; J gene: TRBJ2-1; clone size: NA; V gene: TRBV2; CDR3 protein: CASSIPGQPDNEQFF; CDR3 DNA: TGTGCCAGCAGTATTCCGGGACAGCCCGACAATGAGCAGTTCTTC
D gene: NA; J gene: TRBJ1-6; clone size: NA; V gene: TRBV5-5; CDR3 protein: CASSLEFGSYNSPLHF; CDR3 DNA: TGTGCCAGCAGCTTGGAATTTGGGAGTTATAATTCACCCCTCCACTTT
D gene: NA; J gene: TRBJ1-5; clone size: few; V gene: TRBV28; CDR3 protein: CASSLPSTEGQPQHF; CDR3 DNA: TGTGCCAGCAGCCTACCCTCGACCGAGGGCCAGCCCCAGCATTTT
D gene: NA; J gene: TRBJ2-7; clone size: NA; V gene: TRBV4-1; CDR3 protein: CASSQDSTGRYEQYF; CDR3 DNA: TGCGCCAGCAGCCAAGATTCTACGGGACGCTACGAGCAGTACTTC
D gene: NA; J gene: TRBJ1-3; clone size: NA; V gene: TRBV19; CDR3 protein: CASAPGPGGNTIYF; CDR3 DNA: TGTGCCAGTGCCCCGGGACCGGGAGGAAACACCATATATTTT
D gene: NA; J gene: TRBJ2-1; clone size: NA; V gene: TRBV10-3; CDR3 protein: CAISEDNYNEQFF; CDR3 DNA: TGTGCCATCAGTGAGGACAACTACAATGAGCAGTTCTTC
D gene: TRBD2; J gene: TRBJ2-1; clone size: NA; V gene: TRBV13; CDR3 protein: CASSGGTSNNEQFF; CDR3 DNA: TGTGCCAGCAGCGGGGGGACTAGCAACAATGAGCAGTTCTTC
D gene: NA; J gene: TRBJ2-1; clone size: NA; V gene: TRBV7-9; CDR3 protein: CASSQGVNEQFF; CDR3 DNA: TGTGCCAGCAGTCAAGGGGTCAATGAGCAGTTCTTC
D gene: TRBD1; J gene: TRBJ2-7; clone size: NA; V gene: TRBV27; CDR3 protein: CASSMGQGALGEQYF; CDR3 DNA: TGTGCCAGCAGTATGGGACAGGGGGCGTTGGGCGAGCAGTACTTC
D gene: TRBD2; J gene: TRBJ2-1; clone size: NA; V gene: TRBV5-4; CDR3 protein: CASSLGLAGVAGYNEQFF; CDR3 DNA: TGTGCCAGCAGCTTAGGGCTAGCGGGAGTAGCGGGCTACAATGAGCAGTTCTTC
D gene: NA; J gene: TRBJ2-7; clone size: NA; V gene: TRBV28; CDR3 protein: CASSLPVYGEDYEQYF; CDR3 DNA: TGTGCCAGCAGTTTGCCTGTCTACGGGGAAGACTACGAGCAGTACTTC
D gene: TRBD2; J gene: TRBJ2-1; clone size: NA; V gene: TRBV9; CDR3 protein: CASSELAGELNEQFF; CDR3 DNA: TGTGCCAGCAGCGAGCTAGCGGGGGAGCTCAATGAGCAGTTCTTC
D gene: NA; J gene: TRBJ2-2; clone size: NA; V gene: TRBV6-6; CDR3 protein: CASSYKGGLTGELFF; CDR3 DNA: TGTGCCAGCAGTTACAAGGGCGGCCTCACCGGGGAGCTGTTTTTT
D gene: NA; J gene: TRBJ2-7; clone size: once; V gene: TRBV28; CDR3 protein: CASSLYRDEQYF; CDR3 DNA: TGTGCCAGCAGTTTATATAGGGACGAGCAGTACTTC
D gene: TRBD2; J gene: TRBJ2-7; clone size: NA; V gene: TRBV27; CDR3 protein: CASSTTSGSIPYEQYF; CDR3 DNA: TGTGCCAGCAGTACTACTAGCGGGAGCATCCCCTACGAGCAGTACTTC
D gene: NA; J gene: TRBJ2-7; clone size: NA; V gene: TRBV6-1; CDR3 protein: CASKRDSHYEQYF; CDR3 DNA: TGTGCCAGCAAAAGGGATAGTCACTACGAGCAGTACTTC
D gene: NA; J gene: TRBJ2-7; clone size: NA; V gene: TRBV7-2; CDR3 protein: CASSLVRLSYEQYF; CDR3 DNA: TGTGCCAGCAGCTTAGTGCGACTCTCCTACGAGCAGTACTTC
D gene: NA; J gene: TRBJ1-1; clone size: NA; V gene: TRBV6-5; CDR3 protein: CASSYNEGRTEAFF; CDR3 DNA: TGTGCCAGCAGTTACAATGAGGGTCGAACTGAAGCTTTCTTT
D gene: TRBD1; J gene: TRBJ1-1; clone size: NA; V gene: TRBV9; CDR3 protein: CASSVTGGNTEAFF; CDR3 DNA: TGTGCCAGCAGCGTGACAGGGGGAAACACTGAAGCTTTCTTT
D gene: NA; J gene: TRBJ2-7; clone size: NA; V gene: TRBV6-4; CDR3 protein: CASSARPGDDNEQYF; CDR3 DNA: TGTGCCAGCAGTGCCCGGCCAGGGGACGATAACGAGCAGTACTTC
D gene: NA; J gene: TRBJ2-1; clone size: NA; V gene: TRBV5-1; CDR3 protein: CASSWGPGSYNEQFF; CDR3 DNA: TGCGCCAGCAGCTGGGGCCCAGGATCCTACAATGAGCAGTTCTTC